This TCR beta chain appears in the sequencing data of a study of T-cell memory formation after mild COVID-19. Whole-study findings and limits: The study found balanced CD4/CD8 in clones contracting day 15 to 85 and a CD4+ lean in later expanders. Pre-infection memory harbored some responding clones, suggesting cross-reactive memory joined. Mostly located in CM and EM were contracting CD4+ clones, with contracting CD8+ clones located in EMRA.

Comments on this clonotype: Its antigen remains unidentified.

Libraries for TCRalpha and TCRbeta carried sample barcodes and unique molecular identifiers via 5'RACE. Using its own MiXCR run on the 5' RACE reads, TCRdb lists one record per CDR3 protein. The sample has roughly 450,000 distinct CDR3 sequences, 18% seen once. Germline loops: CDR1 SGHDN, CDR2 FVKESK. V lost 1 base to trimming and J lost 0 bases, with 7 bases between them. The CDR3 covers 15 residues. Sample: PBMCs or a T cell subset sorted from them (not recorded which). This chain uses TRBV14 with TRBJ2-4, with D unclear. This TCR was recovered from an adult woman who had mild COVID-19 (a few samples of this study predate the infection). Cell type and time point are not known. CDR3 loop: CASSQGLVAKNIQYF. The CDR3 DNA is TGTGCCAGCAGCCAAGGGTTGGTAGCCAAAAACATTCAGTACTTC.